The sequence of this T cell receptor (beta chain) was determined in a study of T cells in Graves' hyperthyroidism and ophthalmopathy. Overall study context: Peripheral blood draws took place at initial diagnosis, ahead of any treatment.

This CDR3 spans 15 amino acids. Germline V gene data show CDR1 as SEHNR and CDR2 as FQNEAQ (reference sequence). The V gene lost 2 bases and the J gene lost 2 bases, with 12 bases spanning the gap. Researchers took RNA transcripts and amplified the TCR beta CDR3 regions from them. The HTBI primer set served for first-round RT-PCR of the TCR CDR3. In TCRdb, the multiplex PCR reads were re-called with MiXCR into one record per CDR3 protein. The table has about 180,000 distinct CDR3 sequences, approximately 15% seen once. Every diagnosis used clinical symptoms, serum thyroxine and TRAb, thyroid ultrasound and orbital computed tomography. This clonotype was seen many times.

The chain uses TRBV7-9 and TRBJ2-5, with D unresolved. The specimen was blood. The clonotype was recovered from a woman aged 50 to 60 with Graves' hyperthyroidism. In DNA form, the CDR3 reads TGTGCCAGCAGCTTATACCAGGACCGGCAAGAGACCCAGTACTTC. This gives the protein CASSLYQDRQETQYF.